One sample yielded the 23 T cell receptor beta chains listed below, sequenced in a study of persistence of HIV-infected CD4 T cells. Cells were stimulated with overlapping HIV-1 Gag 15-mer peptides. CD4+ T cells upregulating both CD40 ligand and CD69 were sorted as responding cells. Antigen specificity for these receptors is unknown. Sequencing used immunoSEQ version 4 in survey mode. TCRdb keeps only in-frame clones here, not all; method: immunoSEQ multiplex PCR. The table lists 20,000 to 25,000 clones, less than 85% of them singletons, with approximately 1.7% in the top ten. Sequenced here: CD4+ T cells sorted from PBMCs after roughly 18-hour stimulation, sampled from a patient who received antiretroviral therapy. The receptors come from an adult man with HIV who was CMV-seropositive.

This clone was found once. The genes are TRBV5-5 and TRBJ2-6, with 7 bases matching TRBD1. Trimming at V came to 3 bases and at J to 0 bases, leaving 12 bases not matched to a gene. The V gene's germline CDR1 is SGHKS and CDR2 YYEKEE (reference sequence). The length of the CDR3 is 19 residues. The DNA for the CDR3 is TGTGCCAGCAGCTATTCGCTGACAGGGACATACTCTGGGGCCAACGTCCTGACTTTC. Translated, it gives CASSYSLTGTYSGANVLTF.

The CDR3 DNA reads as TGTGCCAGCAGCCCTACAGGGGCTAGCACAGATACGCAGTATTTT. Translating it yields CASSPTGASTDTQYF. J is TRBJ2-3 and V is TRBV7-9; TRBD1 agrees at 7 bases. The CDR3 runs 15 residues. The junction had 5 bases not matched to a gene; V was cut back by 5 bases and J by 0 bases. CDR1 is SEHNR and CDR2 is FQNEAQ in the germline V gene (reference sequence).

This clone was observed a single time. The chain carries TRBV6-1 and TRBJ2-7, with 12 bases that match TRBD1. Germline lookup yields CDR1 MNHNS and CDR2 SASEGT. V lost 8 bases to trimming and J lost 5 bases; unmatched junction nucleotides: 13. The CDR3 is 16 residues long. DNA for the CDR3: TGTGCCAGCGGAGAAGGGTTCGGGACAGGGGGCAACGAGCAGTACTTC. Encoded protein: CASGEGFGTGGNEQYF.

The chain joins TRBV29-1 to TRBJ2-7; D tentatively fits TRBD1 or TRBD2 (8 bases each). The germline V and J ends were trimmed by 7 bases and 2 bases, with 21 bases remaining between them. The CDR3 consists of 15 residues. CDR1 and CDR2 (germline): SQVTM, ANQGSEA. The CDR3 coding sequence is TGCAGCGCCCGGGAGGGACAGGCCCGACCCTACGAGCAGTACTTC. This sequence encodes CSAREGQARPYEQYF.

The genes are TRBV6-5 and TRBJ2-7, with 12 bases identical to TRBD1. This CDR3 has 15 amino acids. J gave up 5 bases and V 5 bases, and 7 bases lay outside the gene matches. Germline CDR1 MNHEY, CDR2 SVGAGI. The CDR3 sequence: CASSLRDRGHNEQYF. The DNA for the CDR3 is TGTGCCAGCAGTCTCCGGGACAGGGGGCACAACGAGCAGTACTTC.

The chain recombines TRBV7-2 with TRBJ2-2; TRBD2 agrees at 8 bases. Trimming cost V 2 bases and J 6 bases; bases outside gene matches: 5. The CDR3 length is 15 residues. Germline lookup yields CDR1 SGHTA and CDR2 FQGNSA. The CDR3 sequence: CASSLLAGVPGELFF. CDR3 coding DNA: TGTGCCAGCAGCTTACTAGCGGGTGTCCCCGGGGAGCTGTTTTTT. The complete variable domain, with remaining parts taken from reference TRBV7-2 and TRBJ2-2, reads GAGVSQSPSNKVTEKGKDVELRCDPISGHTALYWYRQSLGQGLEFLIYFQGNSAPDKSGLPSDRFSAERTGGSVSTLTIQRTQQEDSAVYLCASSLLAGVPGELFFGEGSRLTVL.

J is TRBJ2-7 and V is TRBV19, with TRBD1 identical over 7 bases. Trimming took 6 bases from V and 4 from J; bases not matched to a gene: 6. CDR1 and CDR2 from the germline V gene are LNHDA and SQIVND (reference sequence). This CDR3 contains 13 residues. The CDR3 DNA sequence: TGTGCCAGTAGGACCAGACAGGGTTACGAGCAGTACTTC. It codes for CASRTRQGYEQYF.

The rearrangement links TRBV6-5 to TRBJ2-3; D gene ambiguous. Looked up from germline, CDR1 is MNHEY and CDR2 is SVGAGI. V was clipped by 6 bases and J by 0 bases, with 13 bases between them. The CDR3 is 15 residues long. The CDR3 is CASRDPRFSTDTQYF. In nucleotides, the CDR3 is TGTGCCAGCAGAGACCCTAGATTTAGCACAGATACGCAGTATTTT.

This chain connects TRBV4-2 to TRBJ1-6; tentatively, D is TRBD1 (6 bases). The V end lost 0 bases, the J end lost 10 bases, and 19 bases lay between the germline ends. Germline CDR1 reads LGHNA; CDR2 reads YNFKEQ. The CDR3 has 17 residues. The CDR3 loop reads CASSQDGPGVRKSPLHF. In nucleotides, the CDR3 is TGTGCCAGCAGCCAAGATGGTCCAGGGGTACGAAAATCACCCCTCCACTTT.

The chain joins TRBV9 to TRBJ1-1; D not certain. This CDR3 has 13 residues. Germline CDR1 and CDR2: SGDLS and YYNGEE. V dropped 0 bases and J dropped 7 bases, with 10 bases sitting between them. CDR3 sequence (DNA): TGTGCCAGCAGCGTAGACACATCCCTTGAAGCTTTCTTT. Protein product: CASSVDTSLEAFF.

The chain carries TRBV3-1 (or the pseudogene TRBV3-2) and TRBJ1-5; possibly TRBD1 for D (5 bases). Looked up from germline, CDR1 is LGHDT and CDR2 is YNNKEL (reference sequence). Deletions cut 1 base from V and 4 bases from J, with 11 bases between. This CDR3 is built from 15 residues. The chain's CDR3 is CASSQGPTGNQPQHF. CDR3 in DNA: TGTGCCAGCAGCCAAGGTCCTACAGGTAATCAGCCCCAGCATTTT.

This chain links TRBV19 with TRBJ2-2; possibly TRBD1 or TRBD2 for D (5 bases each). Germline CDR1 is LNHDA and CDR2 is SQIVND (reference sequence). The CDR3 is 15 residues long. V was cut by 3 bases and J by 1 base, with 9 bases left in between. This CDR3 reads CASSIGGLNTGELFF. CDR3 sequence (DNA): TGTGCCAGTAGTATTGGGGGTTTGAACACCGGGGAGCTGTTTTTT.

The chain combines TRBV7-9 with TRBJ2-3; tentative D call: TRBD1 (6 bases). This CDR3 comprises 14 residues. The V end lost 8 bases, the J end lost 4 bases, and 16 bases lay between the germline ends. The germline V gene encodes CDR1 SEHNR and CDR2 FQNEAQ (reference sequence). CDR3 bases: TGTGCCAGCTACCCCCAGGGGACCCCAGATACGCAGTATTTT. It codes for CASYPQGTPDTQYF.

In DNA form, the CDR3 reads TGTGCCAGCAGTTCATCGGGACCCCAATCCTACAATGAGCAGTTCTTC. It translates to CASSSSGPQSYNEQFF. This rearrangement joins TRBV28 to TRBJ2-1, with D perhaps TRBD1 or TRBD2 (5 bases each). The length of the CDR3 is 16 residues. The germline V gene has CDR1 MDHEN and CDR2 SYDVKM. Trimming removed 4 bases at V and 1 base at J, with 14 bases between.

This chain's CDR3 is CASSQVEGDTQYF. In DNA, the CDR3 is TGTGCCAGCAGCCAAGTGGAGGGCGATACGCAGTATTTT. The chain recombines TRBV4-2 with TRBJ2-3; perhaps TRBD2 as D (6 bases). Germline V CDR1 and CDR2: LGHNA, YNFKEQ. Trimming took 1 base from V and 6 from J, leaving 8 bases between them. There are 13 residues in the CDR3.

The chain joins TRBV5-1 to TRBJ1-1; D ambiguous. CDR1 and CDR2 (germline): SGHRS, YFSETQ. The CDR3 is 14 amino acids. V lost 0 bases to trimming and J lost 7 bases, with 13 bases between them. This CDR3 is CASSLVGREVEAFF. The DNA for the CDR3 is TGCGCCAGCAGCTTGGTCGGTCGGGAGGTTGAAGCTTTCTTT.

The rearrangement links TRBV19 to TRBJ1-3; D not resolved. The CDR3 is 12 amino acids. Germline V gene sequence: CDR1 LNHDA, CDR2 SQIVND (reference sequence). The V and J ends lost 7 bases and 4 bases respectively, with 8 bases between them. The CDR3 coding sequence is TGTGCCAGTACCTCTGACGGAAACACCATATATTTT. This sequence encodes CASTSDGNTIYF.

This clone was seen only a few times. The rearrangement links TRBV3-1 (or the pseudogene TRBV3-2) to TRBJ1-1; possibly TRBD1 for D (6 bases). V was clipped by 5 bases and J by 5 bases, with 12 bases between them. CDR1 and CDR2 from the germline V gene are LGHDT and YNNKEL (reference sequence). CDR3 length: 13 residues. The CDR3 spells CASSTRGRTEAFF. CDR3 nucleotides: TGTGCCAGCAGCACCAGGGGAAGGACTGAAGCTTTCTTT.

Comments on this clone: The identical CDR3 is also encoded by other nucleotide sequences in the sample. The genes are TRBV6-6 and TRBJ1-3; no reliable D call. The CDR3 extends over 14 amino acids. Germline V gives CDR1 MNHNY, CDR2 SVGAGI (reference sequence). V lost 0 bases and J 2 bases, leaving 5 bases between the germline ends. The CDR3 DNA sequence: TGTGCCAGCAGTTACTCGGGAGCTGGAAACACCATATATTTT. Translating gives CASSYSGAGNTIYF.

CDR3 DNA sequence: TGTGCCAGCAGTGACCGAGGACAGCCCTTCTATGGCTACACCTTC. This translates into CASSDRGQPFYGYTF. The V and J genes are TRBV6-1 and TRBJ1-2, with a weak D call TRBD1 (6 bases). The CDR3 contains 15 residues. Germline V gives CDR1 MNHNS, CDR2 SASEGT. Between the trimmed V and J ends, which lost 3 bases and 4 bases, there was a span of 15 bases.

CDR3 protein: CASREVSRQTMNTEAFF. The CDR3 region has the DNA TGCGCCAGCAGAGAAGTAAGTAGGCAGACCATGAACACTGAAGCTTTCTTT. The chain carries TRBV4-1 and TRBJ1-1; D is undetermined. CDR3 length: 17 amino acids. Looked up from germline, CDR1 is MGHRA and CDR2 is YSYEKL. The V and J ends lost 6 bases and 0 bases respectively, with 20 bases between them.

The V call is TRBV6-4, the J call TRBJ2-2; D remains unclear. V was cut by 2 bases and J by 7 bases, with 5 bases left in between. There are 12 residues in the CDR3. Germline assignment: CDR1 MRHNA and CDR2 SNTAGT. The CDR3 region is CASSDGYGELFF. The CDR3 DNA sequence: TGTGCCAGCAGTGACGGTTACGGGGAGCTGTTTTTT.

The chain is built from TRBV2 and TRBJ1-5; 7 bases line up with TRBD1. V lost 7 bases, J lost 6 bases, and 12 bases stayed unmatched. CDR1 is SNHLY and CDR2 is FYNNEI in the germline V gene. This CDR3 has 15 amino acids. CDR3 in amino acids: CASNDQGGRSQPQHF. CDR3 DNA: TGTGCCAGCAACGACCAGGGGGGCCGTAGTCAGCCCCAGCATTTT.